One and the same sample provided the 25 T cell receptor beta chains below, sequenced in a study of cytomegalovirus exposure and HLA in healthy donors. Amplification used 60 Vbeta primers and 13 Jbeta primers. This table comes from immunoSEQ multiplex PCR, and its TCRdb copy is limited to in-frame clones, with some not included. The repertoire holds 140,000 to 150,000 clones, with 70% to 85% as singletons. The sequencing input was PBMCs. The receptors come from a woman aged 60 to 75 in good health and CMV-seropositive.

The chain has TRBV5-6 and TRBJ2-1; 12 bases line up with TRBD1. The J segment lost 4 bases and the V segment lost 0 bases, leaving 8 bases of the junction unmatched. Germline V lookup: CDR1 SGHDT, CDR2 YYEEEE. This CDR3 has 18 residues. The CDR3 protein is CASSLGPSGQGAYNEQFF. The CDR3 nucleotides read TGTGCCAGCAGCTTGGGTCCTTCGGGACAGGGGGCGTACAATGAGCAGTTCTTC.

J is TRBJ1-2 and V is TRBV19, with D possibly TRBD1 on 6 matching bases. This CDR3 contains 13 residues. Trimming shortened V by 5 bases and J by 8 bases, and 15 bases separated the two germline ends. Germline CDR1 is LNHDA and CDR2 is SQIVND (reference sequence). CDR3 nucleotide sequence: TGTGCCAGTAGTCCAAGTGTGGGGGCCGGCTACACCTTC. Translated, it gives CASSPSVGAGYTF.

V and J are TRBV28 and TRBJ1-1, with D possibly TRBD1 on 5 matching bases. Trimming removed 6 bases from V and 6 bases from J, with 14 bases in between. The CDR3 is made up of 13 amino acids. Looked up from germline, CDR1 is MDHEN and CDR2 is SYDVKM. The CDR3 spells CASRARVTSEAFF. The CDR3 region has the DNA TGTGCCAGCAGAGCCAGGGTTACCTCTGAAGCTTTCTTT.

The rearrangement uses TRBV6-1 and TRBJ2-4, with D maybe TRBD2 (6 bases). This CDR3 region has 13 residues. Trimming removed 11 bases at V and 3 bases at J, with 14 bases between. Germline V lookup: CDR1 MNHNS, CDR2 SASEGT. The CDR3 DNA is TGTGCCGGATTAGCGCGGGGCAAAAACATTCAGTACTTC. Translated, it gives CAGLARGKNIQYF.

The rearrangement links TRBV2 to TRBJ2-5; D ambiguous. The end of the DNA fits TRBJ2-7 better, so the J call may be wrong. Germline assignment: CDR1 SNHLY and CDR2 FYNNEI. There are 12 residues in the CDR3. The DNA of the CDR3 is TGTGCCAGCAGTGCAGCAAGCTACGAGCAGTACTTC. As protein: CASSAASYEQYF.

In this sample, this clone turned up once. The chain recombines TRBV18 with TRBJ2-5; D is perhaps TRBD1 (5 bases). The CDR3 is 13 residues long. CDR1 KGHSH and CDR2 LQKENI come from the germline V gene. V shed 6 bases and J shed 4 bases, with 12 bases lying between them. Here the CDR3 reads CASSLRVGETQYF. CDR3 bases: TGTGCCAGCTCCCTCAGGGTTGGAGAGACCCAGTACTTC.

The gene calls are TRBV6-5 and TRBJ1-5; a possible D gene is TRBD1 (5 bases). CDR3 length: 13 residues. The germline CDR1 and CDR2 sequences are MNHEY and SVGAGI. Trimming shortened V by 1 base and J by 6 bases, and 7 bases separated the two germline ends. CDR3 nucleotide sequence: TGTGCCAGCAGTTACTTGGGGGGTCAGCCCCAGCATTTT. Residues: CASSYLGGQPQHF.

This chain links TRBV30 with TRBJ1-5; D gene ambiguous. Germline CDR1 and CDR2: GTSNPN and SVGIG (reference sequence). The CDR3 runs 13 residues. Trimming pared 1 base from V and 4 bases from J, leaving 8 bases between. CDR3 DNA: TGTGCCTGGAGTGCGGGTGGTAATCAGCCCCAGCATTTT. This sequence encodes CAWSAGGNQPQHF.

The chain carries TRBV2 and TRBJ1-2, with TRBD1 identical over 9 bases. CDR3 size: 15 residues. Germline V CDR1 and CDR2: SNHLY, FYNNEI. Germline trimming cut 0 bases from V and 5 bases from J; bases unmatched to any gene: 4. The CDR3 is CASSEAGQGKYGYTF. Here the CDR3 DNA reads TGTGCCAGCAGTGAAGCGGGACAGGGTAAATATGGCTACACCTTC.

The CDR3 loop is CASRLRLAGHNEQFF. Written as DNA, the CDR3 is TGTGCCAGCAGACTTAGACTAGCGGGGCATAATGAGCAGTTCTTC. V is TRBV5-4 and J is TRBJ2-1; 11 nucleotides agree with TRBD2. The germline gives CDR1 SGHNT, CDR2 YYREEE (reference sequence). V gave up 5 bases and J gave up 7 bases; unmatched junction bases: 8. CDR3 length: 15 amino acids.

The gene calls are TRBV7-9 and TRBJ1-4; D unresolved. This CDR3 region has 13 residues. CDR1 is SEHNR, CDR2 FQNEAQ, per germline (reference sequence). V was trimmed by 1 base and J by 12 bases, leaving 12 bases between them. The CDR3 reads CASSLGLLGELFF. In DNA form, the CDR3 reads TGTGCCAGCAGCTTAGGCCTATTGGGAGAACTGTTTTTT.

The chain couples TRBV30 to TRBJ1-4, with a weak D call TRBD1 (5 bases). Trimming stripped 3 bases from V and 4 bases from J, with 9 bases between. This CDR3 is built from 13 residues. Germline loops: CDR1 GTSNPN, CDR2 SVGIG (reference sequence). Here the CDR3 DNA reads TGTGCCTGGAGAGTGGACATTAATGAAAAACTGTTTTTT. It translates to CAWRVDINEKLFF.

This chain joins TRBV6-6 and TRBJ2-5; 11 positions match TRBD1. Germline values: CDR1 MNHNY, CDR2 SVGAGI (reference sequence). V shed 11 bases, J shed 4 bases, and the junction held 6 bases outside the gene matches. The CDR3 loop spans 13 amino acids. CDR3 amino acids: CAGRDRGGETQYF. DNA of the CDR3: TGTGCCGGCCGGGACAGGGGGGGAGAGACCCAGTACTTC.

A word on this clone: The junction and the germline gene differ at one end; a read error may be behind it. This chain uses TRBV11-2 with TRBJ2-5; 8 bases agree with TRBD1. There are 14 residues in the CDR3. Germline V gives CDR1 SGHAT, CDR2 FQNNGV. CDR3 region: CASSLLGQDPGGDF. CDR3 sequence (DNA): TGTGCCAGCAGCTTACTGGGACAGGACCCAGGAGGGGACTTC.

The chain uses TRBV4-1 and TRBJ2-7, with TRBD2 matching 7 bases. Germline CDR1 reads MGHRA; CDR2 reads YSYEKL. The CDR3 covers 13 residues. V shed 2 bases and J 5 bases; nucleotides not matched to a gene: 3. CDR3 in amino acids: CASSQRTSDEQYF. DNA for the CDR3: TGCGCCAGCAGCCAAAGGACTAGTGACGAGCAGTACTTC.

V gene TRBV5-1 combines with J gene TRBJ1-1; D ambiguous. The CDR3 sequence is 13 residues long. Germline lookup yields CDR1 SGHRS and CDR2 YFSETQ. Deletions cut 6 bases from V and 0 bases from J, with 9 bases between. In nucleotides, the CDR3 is TGCGCCAGCAACAGAGACATGAACACTGAAGCTTTCTTT. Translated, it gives CASNRDMNTEAFF.

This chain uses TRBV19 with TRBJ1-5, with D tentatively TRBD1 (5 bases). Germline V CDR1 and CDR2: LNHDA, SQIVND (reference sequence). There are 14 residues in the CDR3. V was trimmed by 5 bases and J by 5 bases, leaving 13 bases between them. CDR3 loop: CASSLQGGDQPQHF. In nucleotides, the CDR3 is TGTGCCAGTAGTCTCCAGGGAGGGGATCAGCCCCAGCATTTT.

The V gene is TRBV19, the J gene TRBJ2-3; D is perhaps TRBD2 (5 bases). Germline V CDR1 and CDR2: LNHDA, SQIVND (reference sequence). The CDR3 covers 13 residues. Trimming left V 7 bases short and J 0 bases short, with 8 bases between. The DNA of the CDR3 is TGTGCCAGTATAGGCGGGAGCACAGATACGCAGTATTTT. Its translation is CASIGGSTDTQYF.

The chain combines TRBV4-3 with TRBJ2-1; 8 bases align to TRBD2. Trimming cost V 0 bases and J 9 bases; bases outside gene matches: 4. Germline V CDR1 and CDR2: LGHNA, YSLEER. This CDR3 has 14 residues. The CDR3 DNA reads TGCGCCAGCAGCCAAGAGTGGACTAGCTTTGAGCAGTTCTTC. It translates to CASSQEWTSFEQFF.

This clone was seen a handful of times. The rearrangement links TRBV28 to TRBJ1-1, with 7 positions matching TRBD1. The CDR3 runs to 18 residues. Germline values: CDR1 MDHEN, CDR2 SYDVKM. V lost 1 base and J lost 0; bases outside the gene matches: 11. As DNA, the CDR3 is TGTGCCAGCAGTTTATCCAGGGGGAAGAAGGTCATGAACACTGAAGCTTTCTTT. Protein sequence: CASSLSRGKKVMNTEAFF.

CDR3 coding DNA: TGTGCCAGCTCACCCCGGGACACGAACACTGAAGCTTTCTTT. This codes for CASSPRDTNTEAFF. The chain combines TRBV18 with TRBJ1-1; D perhaps matches TRBD1 (6 bases). The CDR3 spans 14 residues. Looked up from germline, CDR1 is KGHSH and CDR2 is LQKENI. Trimming removed 3 bases from V and 1 base from J, with 9 bases in between.

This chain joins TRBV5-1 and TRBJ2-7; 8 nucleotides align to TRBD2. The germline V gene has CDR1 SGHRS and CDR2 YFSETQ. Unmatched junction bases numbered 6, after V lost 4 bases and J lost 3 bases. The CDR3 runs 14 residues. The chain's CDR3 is CASSTGLDLYEQYF. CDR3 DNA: TGCGCCAGCAGCACGGGACTAGACCTCTACGAGCAGTACTTC.

The CDR3 protein is CSVGTGFMDTEAFF. Here the CDR3 DNA reads TGCAGCGTCGGGACAGGGTTTATGGACACTGAAGCTTTCTTT. The chain carries TRBV29-1 and TRBJ1-1; 9 bases align to TRBD1. Germline V lookup: CDR1 SQVTM, CDR2 ANQGSEA. The CDR3 has 14 amino acids. J gave up 3 bases and V 6 bases, and 8 bases lay outside the gene matches.

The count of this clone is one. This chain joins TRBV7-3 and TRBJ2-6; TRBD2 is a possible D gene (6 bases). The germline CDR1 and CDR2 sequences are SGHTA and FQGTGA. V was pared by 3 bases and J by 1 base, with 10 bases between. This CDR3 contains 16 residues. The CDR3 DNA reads TGTGCCAGCAGCTTCGGGGGTGGATCTGGGGCCAACGTCCTGACTTTC. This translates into CASSFGGGSGANVLTF.

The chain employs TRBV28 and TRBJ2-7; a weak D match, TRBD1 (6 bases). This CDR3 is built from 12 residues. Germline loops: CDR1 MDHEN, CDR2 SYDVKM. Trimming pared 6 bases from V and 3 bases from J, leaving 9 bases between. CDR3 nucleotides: TGTGCCAGCAGCCTACAGGGCTACGAGCAGTACTTC. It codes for CASSLQGYEQYF.